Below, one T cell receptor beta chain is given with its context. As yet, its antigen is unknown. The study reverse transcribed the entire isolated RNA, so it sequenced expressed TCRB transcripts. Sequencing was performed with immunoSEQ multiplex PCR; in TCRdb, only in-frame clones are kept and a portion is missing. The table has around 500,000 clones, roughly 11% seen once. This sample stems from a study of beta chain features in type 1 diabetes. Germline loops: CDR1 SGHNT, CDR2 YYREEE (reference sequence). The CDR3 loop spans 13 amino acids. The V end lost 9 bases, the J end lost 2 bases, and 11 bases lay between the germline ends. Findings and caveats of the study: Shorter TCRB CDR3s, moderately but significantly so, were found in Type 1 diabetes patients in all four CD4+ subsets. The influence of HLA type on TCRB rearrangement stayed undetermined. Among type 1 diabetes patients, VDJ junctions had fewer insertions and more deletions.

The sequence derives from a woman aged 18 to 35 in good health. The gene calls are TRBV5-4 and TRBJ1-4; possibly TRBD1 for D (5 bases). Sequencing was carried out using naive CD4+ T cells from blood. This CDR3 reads CATHRGTNEKLFF. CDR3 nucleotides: TGTGCCACCCACCGGGGCACTAATGAAAAACTGTTTTTT. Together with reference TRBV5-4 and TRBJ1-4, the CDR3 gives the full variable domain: ETGVTQSPTHLIKTRGQQVTLRCSSQSGHNTVSWYQQALGQGPQFIFQYYREEENGRGNFPPRFSGLQFPNYSSELNVNALELDDSALYLCATHRGTNEKLFFGSGTQLSVL.